The 4 T cell receptor beta chains below come from one sample, sequenced in a study of CD8 T cells in Susac syndrome. Reverse transcription of about 0.45 to 1 ug RNA used random hexamers. MiXCR, run by TCRdb on the immunoSEQ multiplex PCR reads, gives a single entry per CDR3 protein. Found here are about 210,000 distinct CDR3 sequences, over 90% of them singletons; the top ten hold around 0.082%. The sequencing sample was made of CD4+ T cells from PBMCs. Receptors were obtained from a human donor with multiple sclerosis.

The rearrangement links TRBV30 to TRBJ1-6; D possibly corresponds to TRBD1 (5 bases). Germline values: CDR1 GTSNPN, CDR2 SVGIG (reference sequence). The V gene lost 4 bases and the J gene lost 10 bases, with 17 bases spanning the gap. The CDR3 covers 14 residues. CDR3 in DNA: TGTGCCTGGACACCGGGACCAGGAGCCTCACCCCTCCACTTT. Translating gives CAWTPGPGASPLHF. Full variable domain (outside the CDR3, taken from reference TRBV30 and TRBJ1-6): SQTIHQWPATLVQPVGSPLSLECTVEGTSNPNLYWYRQAAGRGLQLLFYSVGIGQISSEVPQNLSASRPQDRQFILSSKKLLLSDSGFYLCAWTPGPGASPLHFGNGTRLTVT.

The gene calls are TRBV4-2 and TRBJ1-2, with TRBD1 as a possible D gene (6 bases). The CDR3 totals 17 residues. Trimming cost V 0 bases and J 3 bases, with 17 bases left between them. CDR1 LGHNA and CDR2 YNFKEQ come from the germline V gene. The CDR3 sequence is CASSQDSARGTDYGYTF. CDR3 DNA: TGTGCCAGCAGCCAAGATTCCGCCAGGGGCACGGACTATGGCTACACCTTC.

The chain links TRBV9 to TRBJ2-2; the D gene could be TRBD1 or TRBD2 (6 bases each). The CDR3 consists of 16 residues. Looked up from germline, CDR1 is SGDLS and CDR2 is YYNGEE. Trimming took 4 bases from V and 5 from J, leaving 18 bases between them. The CDR3 coding sequence is TGTGCCAGCAGCTCGAGGGGGGCCCTCTCTACCGGGGAGCTGTTTTTT. Translation: CASSSRGALSTGELFF.

This clonotype has only one observation. The gene calls are TRBV20-1 and TRBJ1-1; the match to TRBD1 covers 7 bases. J gave up 11 bases and V 6 bases, and 9 bases lay outside the gene matches. The CDR3 spans 11 residues. The germline gives CDR1 DFQATT, CDR2 SNEGSKA (reference sequence). CDR3: CSATDRAMAFF. CDR3 coding DNA: TGCAGTGCAACAGACAGGGCGATGGCTTTCTTT.